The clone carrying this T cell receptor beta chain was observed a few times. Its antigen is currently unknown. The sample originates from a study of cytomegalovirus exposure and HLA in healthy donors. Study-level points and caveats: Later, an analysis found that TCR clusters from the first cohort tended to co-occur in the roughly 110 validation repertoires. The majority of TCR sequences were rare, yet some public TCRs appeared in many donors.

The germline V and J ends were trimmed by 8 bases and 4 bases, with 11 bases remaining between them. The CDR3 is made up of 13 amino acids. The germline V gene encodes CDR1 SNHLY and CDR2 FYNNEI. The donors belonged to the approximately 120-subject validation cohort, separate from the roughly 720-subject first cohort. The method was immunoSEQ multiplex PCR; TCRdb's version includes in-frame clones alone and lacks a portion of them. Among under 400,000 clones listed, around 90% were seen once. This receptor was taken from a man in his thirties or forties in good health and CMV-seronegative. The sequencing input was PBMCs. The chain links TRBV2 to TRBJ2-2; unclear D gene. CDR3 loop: CASVGRLTGELFF. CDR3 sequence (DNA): TGTGCCAGCGTAGGTCGACTCACCGGGGAGCTGTTTTTT.